This TCR beta chain was obtained from a study of blood T cell repertoires in COVID-19. Study at large: Some COVID-19 samples were acute and others convalescent; all came from the United States, Italy and Spain.

Repertoires were generated with immunoSEQ multiplex PCR, while TCRdb's copy carries only in-frame clones and drops some. The sample carries roughly 150,000 clones, 88% recorded once. This clone appeared once. This CDR3 has 15 residues. The ends were cut back, 5 bases at V and 2 bases at J, with 15 bases in the middle. CDR1 MGHDK and CDR2 SYGVNS come from the germline V gene. The sample was peripheral blood. V usage is TRBV25-1 and J usage is TRBJ2-5, with a weak D call TRBD1 (5 bases). The receptor comes from a man over 45 who had recovered from COVID-19. CDR3 nucleotides: TGTGCCAGCAGTCCCAGGACAATTATACAAGAGACCCAGTACTTC. Encoded protein: CASSPRTIIQETQYF.